A selection of T cell receptor beta chains follows, all from one sample in a study of T cells in Graves' hyperthyroidism and ophthalmopathy. TCRdb fed the multiplex PCR reads into MiXCR, producing one record per CDR3 protein. The sample gives hundreds of thousands of distinct CDR3 sequences, around 25% of which show up once; roughly 70% is in the top ten. Input material: blood. Source of these receptors: a man aged 45-65 years with Graves' hyperthyroidism. Both conserved end residues are part of each CDR3. Each record gives: clone size, D gene, J gene, V gene, CDR3 length, CDR3 protein, CDR3 DNA. D genes are given only for firm matches. Clone size is shown for a subset of rows, as once, few, many or a class of expanded clone.

many NA TRBJ2-3 TRBV7-9 14 CASSLISPPDTQYF TGTGCCAGCAGCTTAATCAGTCCCCCAGATACGCAGTATTTT
NA NA TRBJ1-4 TRBV7-9 15 CASSLWGRLNEKLFF TGTGCCAGCAGCTTATGGGGACGTCTTAATGAAAAACTGTTTTTT
NA TRBD1 TRBJ1-4 TRBV3-1 16 CASSQEGDRGSEKLFF TGTGCCAGCAGCCAAGAAGGGGACAGGGGAAGTGAAAAACTGTTTTTT
NA TRBD2 TRBJ2-7 TRBV28 16 CASSLEGLAGLSEQYF TGTGCCAGCAGTTTAGAGGGACTAGCGGGACTTAGCGAGCAGTACTTC
few TRBD2 TRBJ2-1 TRBV20-1 15 CSARGTSGEVNEQFF TGCAGTGCTAGAGGGACTAGCGGGGAAGTCAATGAGCAGTTCTTC
few NA TRBJ1-1 TRBV12-3/TRBV12-4 14 CASSLMGVNTEAFF TGTGCCAGTAGTTTAATGGGGGTTAATACTGAAGCTTTCTTT
NA TRBD1 TRBJ2-7 TRBV9 14 CATRPGQGNYEQYF TGTGCCACACGACCGGGACAGGGGAATTACGAGCAGTACTTC
NA NA TRBJ2-3 TRBV25-1 16 CASSRSLTGDTDTQYF TGTGCCAGCAGCCGAAGCTTGACAGGAGACACAGATACGCAGTATTTT
few TRBD1 TRBJ1-4 TRBV5-1 15 CASSSTGGRNEKLFF TGCGCCAGCAGCTCGACAGGGGGCCGGAATGAAAAACTGTTTTTT
many NA TRBJ1-2 TRBV28 12 CASSLLNYGYTF TGTGCCAGCAGTCTTCTTAACTATGGCTACACCTTC
few NA TRBJ2-7 TRBV15 14 CATSPAGHSYEQYF TGTGCCACCAGCCCAGCGGGCCACTCCTACGAGCAGTACTTC
few NA TRBJ1-1 TRBV5-6 14 CASRLTDPNTEAFF TGTGCCAGCAGGCTGACAGATCCGAACACTGAAGCTTTCTTT
few TRBD2 TRBJ2-3 TRBV18 17 CASSPILAGQNTDTQYF TGTGCCAGCTCACCCATCCTAGCGGGACAAAACACAGATACGCAGTATTTT
many NA TRBJ2-7 TRBV11-3 14 CASSPRTHPYEQYF TGTGCCAGCAGCCCCCGCACACACCCCTACGAGCAGTACTTC
many TRBD2 TRBJ2-2 TRBV28 16 CASFTGLASNTGELFF TGTGCCAGCTTTACCGGACTAGCGTCGAACACCGGGGAGCTGTTTTTT
NA NA TRBJ2-1 TRBV19 15 CASSIGGRSYNEQFF TGTGCCAGTAGTATAGGAGGTCGGTCCTACAATGAGCAGTTCTTC
few NA TRBJ2-7 TRBV5-1 14 CASSLRGASYEQYF TGCGCCAGCAGCTTACGGGGGGCGAGCTACGAGCAGTACTTC
NA TRBD1 TRBJ1-5 TRBV19 19 CASSIPLWTGTHGNQPQHF TGTGCCAGTAGTATTCCGTTATGGACAGGGACACATGGCAATCAGCCCCAGCATTTT
few NA TRBJ1-5 TRBV20-1 15 CSARISANSNQPQHF TGCAGTGCTAGAATCAGCGCGAATAGCAATCAGCCCCAGCATTTT
NA TRBD1 TRBJ2-1 TRBV7-3 15 CASRSQRGLFNEQFF TGTGCCAGCAGGTCTCAGAGGGGGCTGTTCAATGAGCAGTTCTTC
NA NA TRBJ2-3 TRBV12-3/TRBV12-4 17 CASSFRLNLRGTDTQYF TGTGCCAGCAGTTTCCGACTGAACCTCCGAGGAACAGATACGCAGTATTTT
once TRBD2 TRBJ2-1 TRBV12-3/TRBV12-4 15 CASSLDWREVNEQFF TGTGCCAGCAGTTTAGATTGGCGGGAGGTCAATGAGCAGTTCTTC
many NA TRBJ2-5 TRBV12-3/TRBV12-4 15 CASSKSGHARETQYF TGTGCCAGCAGTAAATCGGGACACGCGAGGGAGACCCAGTACTTC
few NA TRBJ2-1 TRBV7-6 16 CASSLVRHSSYNEQFF TGTGCCAGCAGCTTAGTCCGTCACTCGTCCTACAATGAGCAGTTCTTC
NA TRBD2 TRBJ2-7 TRBV20-1 14 CSARLAGSPGEQYF TGCAGTGCCCGACTAGCGGGATCCCCCGGCGAGCAGTACTTC
many TRBD2 TRBJ2-3 TRBV28 17 CASSLPTSGILTDTQYF TGTGCCAGCAGTTTACCAACTAGCGGGATACTCACAGATACGCAGTATTTT
NA NA TRBJ2-1 TRBV18 15 CASSRGRVTYNEQFF TGTGCCAGCTCGCGGGGGCGTGTTACGTACAATGAGCAGTTCTTC
many NA TRBJ2-7 TRBV11-2 14 CASSFSQNSYEQYF TGTGCCAGCAGCTTTTCGCAGAACTCCTACGAGCAGTACTTC
few NA TRBJ2-1 TRBV28 13 CASSQTDGNEQFF TGTGCCAGCAGTCAAACGGACGGTAATGAGCAGTTCTTC
NA NA TRBJ2-3 TRBV6-6 13 CASSYRDTDTQYF TGTGCCAGCAGTTACCGCGATACAGATACGCAGTATTTT
once NA TRBJ2-2 TRBV7-9 16 CASSFTRPGVNGELFF TGTGCCAGCAGCTTCACACGGCCAGGGGTGAACGGGGAGCTGTTTTTT
NA NA TRBJ2-1 TRBV4-1 13 CASSHSGDNEQFF TGCGCCAGCAGCCATTCAGGGGACAATGAGCAGTTCTTC
NA TRBD2 TRBJ2-1 TRBV20-1 20 CSASPPRTSGGESSYNEQFF TGCAGTGCTTCCCCTCCTAGGACTAGCGGGGGGGAAAGCTCCTACAATGAGCAGTTCTTC
few NA TRBJ2-7 TRBV9 15 CASSVAAGATYEQYF TGTGCCAGCAGCGTAGCGGCAGGTGCCACCTACGAGCAGTACTTC
few TRBD1 TRBJ2-7 TRBV11-2 14 CASSLMPRGLEQYF TGTGCCAGCAGCTTAATGCCCAGGGGGCTCGAGCAGTACTTC
many TRBD2 TRBJ2-7 TRBV7-9 14 CASSLLGGRVEQYF TGTGCCAGCAGCTTACTCGGCGGGAGGGTTGAGCAGTACTTC
few NA TRBJ1-1 TRBV5-1 16 CASSSATGSLNTEAFF TGCGCCAGCAGCTCAGCAACAGGGTCCCTGAACACTGAAGCTTTCTTT
NA NA TRBJ2-6 TRBV2 12 CASRAGANVLTF TGTGCCAGCAGGGCGGGGGCCAACGTCCTGACTTTC
many TRBD1 TRBJ2-3 TRBV3-1 13 CASSHRTGNTQYF TGTGCCAGCAGCCATCGGACAGGGAATACGCAGTATTTT
few TRBD2 TRBJ2-1 TRBV7-9 16 CASSLALAGDYNEQFF TGTGCCAGCAGCTTAGCGCTCGCGGGAGACTACAATGAGCAGTTCTTC
NA TRBD1 TRBJ1-4 TRBV6-5 14 CASSYQDRDEKLFF TGTGCCAGCAGTTACCAGGACAGGGATGAAAAACTGTTTTTT
NA NA TRBJ1-3 TRBV2 12 CASRGAGNTIYF TGTGCCAGCAGAGGGGCTGGAAACACCATATATTTT
NA TRBD2 TRBJ2-1 TRBV20-1 14 CSARGSAGGPEQFF TGCAGTGCTAGAGGCTCAGCGGGAGGACCCGAGCAGTTCTTC
NA NA TRBJ1-2 TRBV30 12 CAWTGTDYGYTF TGTGCCTGGACAGGGACCGACTATGGCTACACCTTC
once NA TRBJ1-4 TRBV4-2 18 CASSQDSPETATNEKLFF TGTGCCAGCAGCCAAGATTCTCCGGAAACTGCAACTAATGAAAAACTGTTTTTT
NA NA TRBJ2-1 TRBV6-5 16 CASSFSHSGSYNEQFF TGTGCCAGCAGTTTTTCTCATAGCGGCTCCTACAATGAGCAGTTCTTC
NA NA TRBJ2-2 TRBV29-1 11 CSVGHPGELFF TGCAGCGTTGGGCATCCCGGGGAGCTGTTTTTT
few TRBD2 TRBJ2-1 TRBV2 14 CASIQREDDNEQFF TGTGCCAGCATTCAGCGGGAGGATGACAATGAGCAGTTCTTC
few TRBD1 TRBJ2-7 TRBV30 14 CAWNQQGLRSEQYF TGTGCCTGGAATCAACAGGGGTTGAGGTCCGAGCAGTACTTC
NA TRBD1 TRBJ1-4 TRBV19 15 CASSFQGAFSEKLFF TGTGCCAGTAGTTTCCAGGGGGCCTTCAGTGAAAAACTGTTTTTT
NA NA TRBJ1-2 TRBV6-8 13 CASSYTANYGYTF TGTGCCAGCAGTTACACAGCTAACTATGGCTACACCTTC
NA NA TRBJ1-1 TRBV5-1 14 CASTLDGGSTEAFF TGCGCCAGCACCCTGGACGGGGGGAGCACCGAAGCTTTCTTT
many TRBD2 TRBJ2-3 TRBV12-3/TRBV12-4 16 CASSRTSGRWPDTQYF TGTGCCAGCAGTAGGACTAGCGGGAGGTGGCCAGATACGCAGTATTTT
few NA TRBJ2-5 TRBV7-9 14 CASSPPPGQETQYF TGTGCCAGCAGCCCCCCTCCGGGGCAAGAGACCCAGTACTTC
many NA TRBJ2-1 TRBV11-3 19 CASSFGDIPLASSYNEQFF TGTGCCAGCAGCTTCGGGGACATACCACTAGCGAGCTCCTACAATGAGCAGTTCTTC